One sample yielded the 29 T cell receptor beta chains listed below, sequenced in a study. TCRdb analysed the RT-PCR reads with MiXCR anew, one entry per CDR3 protein. The sample consists of hundreds of thousands of distinct CDR3 sequences, 14% of them appearing once. Sequenced input: memory CD4+ T cells from blood. All receptors derive from a female donor in good health, serving as a healthy control.

The chain carries TRBV20-1 and TRBJ2-1; 8 bases fit TRBD1. Germline-derived CDR1 and CDR2 are DFQATT and SNEGSKA (reference sequence). The CDR3 spans 14 residues. Trimming took 6 bases from V and 5 from J; bases not matched to a gene: 9. CDR3 region: CSATKQGVDNEQFF. The CDR3 nucleotides read TGCAGTGCCACGAAACAGGGGGTCGACAATGAGCAGTTCTTC.

This clonotype was picked up a small number of times. This rearrangement joins TRBV5-1 to TRBJ2-5; TRBD2 matches 8 bases. J lost 5 bases, V lost 0 bases, and 6 bases had no gene match. The germline V gene has CDR1 SGHRS and CDR2 YFSETQ. The CDR3 is made up of 15 amino acids. CDR3 sequence reads: CASSLVPSGLETQYF. CDR3 bases: TGCGCCAGCAGCTTGGTACCTAGCGGGTTGGAGACCCAGTACTTC.

This clonotype was observed a handful of times. This chain uses TRBV9 with TRBJ2-3, with a weak D call TRBD1 (5 bases). This CDR3 is 12 amino acids long. Germline CDR1 reads SGDLS; CDR2 reads YYNGEE. Trimming took off 7 bases at V and 7 bases at J, with 13 bases between the two ends. The CDR3 DNA sequence: TGTGCCAGCGGTCAGGGCGCCAATACGCAGTATTTT. It translates to CASGQGANTQYF.

The chain joins TRBV7-3 to TRBJ2-3, with TRBD2 matching over 9 bases. CDR1 and CDR2 (germline): SGHTA, FQGTGA. The CDR3 spans 14 residues. The V and J ends lost 1 base and 6 bases, in that order; junction bases with no gene match: 2. CDR3 sequence: CASSLNAGGDTQYF. The DNA of the CDR3 is TGTGCCAGCAGCTTAAACGCGGGGGGGGATACGCAGTATTTT.

There are a few counts of this clonotype. The rearrangement joins TRBV6-5 to TRBJ2-7; weak D call: TRBD1 (6 bases). Trimming took off 3 bases at V and 0 bases at J, with 18 bases between the two ends. The CDR3 is 17 residues long. Germline loops: CDR1 MNHEY, CDR2 SVGAGI. This chain's CDR3 is CASSYNTDQGYSYEQYF. The CDR3 DNA reads as TGTGCCAGCAGTTATAACACCGATCAGGGGTACTCCTACGAGCAGTACTTC.

The chain carries TRBV7-2 and TRBJ1-5, with 7 bases lining up with TRBD1. This CDR3 region has 19 residues. V lost 4 bases and J lost 3; bases outside the gene matches: 18. Per the germline V gene, CDR1 is SGHTA and CDR2 is FQGNSA. The CDR3 DNA reads as TGTGCCAGCAGCTCCGGACAAGGGGGCGGATGGGTGCTCAATCAGCCCCAGCATTTT. This codes for CASSSGQGGGWVLNQPQHF.

A few counts support this clonotype. The chain links TRBV29-1 to TRBJ1-1, with 8 nucleotides matching TRBD1. Germline-derived CDR1 and CDR2 are SQVTM and ANQGSEA. V was pared by 7 bases and J by 6 bases, with 4 bases of the junction left unmatched. This CDR3 has 11 residues. CDR3 loop: CSAQGVAEAFF. Written as DNA, the CDR3 is TGCAGCGCACAGGGGGTGGCTGAAGCTTTCTTT.

The chain carries TRBV5-1 and TRBJ1-4; tentative D call: TRBD1 (6 bases). CDR1 is SGHRS and CDR2 is YFSETQ in the germline V gene. Trimming removed 2 bases from V and 5 bases from J, with 13 bases in between. The CDR3 runs to 15 residues. CDR3 in amino acids: CASSLIEGGNEKLFF. DNA for the CDR3: TGCGCCAGCAGCTTAATAGAGGGGGGAAATGAAAAACTGTTTTTT.

The rearrangement joins TRBV27 to TRBJ2-1; 8 bases are a match to TRBD2. The CDR3 consists of 16 residues. The V gene's germline CDR1 is MNHEY and CDR2 SMNVEV (reference sequence). Trimming cost V 3 bases and J 9 bases; bases outside gene matches: 13. This CDR3 reads CASSFLAGRGPPEQFF. The CDR3 coding sequence is TGTGCCAGCAGTTTTCTGGCCGGGAGGGGCCCCCCTGAGCAGTTCTTC.

Here the CDR3 DNA reads TGTGCCAGCAGCTACTCTCCCGAACAGCCCCAGCATTTT. This translates into CASSYSPEQPQHF. The J gene is TRBJ1-5, the V gene TRBV5-5; D remains unclear. This CDR3 contains 13 residues. Germline values: CDR1 SGHKS, CDR2 YYEKEE (reference sequence). V lost 3 bases, J lost 7 bases, and 11 bases lay in between.

V gene TRBV7-2 combines with J gene TRBJ1-1; D remains unclear. Trimming cost V 5 bases and J 1 base, with 17 bases left between them. The germline V gene has CDR1 SGHTA and CDR2 FQGNSA. CDR3 length: 16 residues. The CDR3 protein is CASSRSGGVWNTEAFF. In DNA, the CDR3 is TGTGCCAGCAGCCGCTCGGGTGGGGTCTGGAACACTGAAGCTTTCTTT.

This clonotype came up many times. The chain links TRBV27 to TRBJ2-7; TRBD1 matches 7 bases. The CDR3 contains 15 residues. Germline V CDR1 and CDR2: MNHEY, SMNVEV (reference sequence). J lost 0 bases, V lost 4 bases, and 6 bases had no gene match. CDR3 sequence: CASSSGQLSSYEQYF. CDR3 DNA sequence: TGTGCCAGCAGTTCGGGACAGCTAAGCTCCTACGAGCAGTACTTC.

V is TRBV28 and J is TRBJ1-6; no clear D. Trimming left V 3 bases short and J 7 bases short, with 16 bases between. Germline loops: CDR1 MDHEN, CDR2 SYDVKM. The CDR3 is made up of 16 amino acids. The CDR3 DNA is TGTGCCAGCAGTTTCTTTCGGACTCGGAGGAATTCACCCCTCCACTTT. Its translation: CASSFFRTRRNSPLHF.

The V and J genes are TRBV28 and TRBJ2-5; TRBD1 agrees at 9 bases. The length of the CDR3 is 15 residues. With V trimmed by 7 bases and J by 5 bases, 11 bases remained unmatched. Per germline, CDR1 MDHEN and CDR2 SYDVKM. In DNA form, the CDR3 reads TGTGCCAGCACGGTGCCGGGACAGGGACGTGAGACCCAGTACTTC. It translates to CASTVPGQGRETQYF. Full variable domain (remainder filled in from reference TRBV28 and TRBJ2-5): DVKVTQSSRYLVKRTGEKVFLECVQDMDHENMFWYRQDPGLGLRLIYFSYDVKMKEKGDIPEGYSVSREKKERFSLILESASTNQTSMYLCASTVPGQGRETQYFGPGTRLLVL.

The chain carries TRBV11-2 and TRBJ2-1, with D maybe TRBD1 (5 bases). With 5 bases removed from V and 4 bases from J, the gap between germline ends came to 15 bases. The CDR3 covers 15 residues. Germline V gene lookup returns CDR1 SGHAT and CDR2 FQNNGV. CDR3 sequence: CASSLQGTVYNEQFF. The CDR3 region has the DNA TGTGCCAGCAGCCTCCAGGGTACGGTATACAATGAGCAGTTCTTC. Complete variable domain (other parts from reference TRBV11-2 and TRBJ2-1): EAGVAQSPRYKIIEKRQSVAFWCNPISGHATLYWYQQILGQGPKLLIQFQNNGVVDDSQLPKDRFSAERLKGVDSTLKIQPAKLEDSAVYLCASSLQGTVYNEQFFGPGTRLTVL.

The rearrangement links TRBV27 to TRBJ2-6, with TRBD2 identical over 7 bases. Germline lookup yields CDR1 MNHEY and CDR2 SMNVEV (reference sequence). The CDR3 is 16 amino acids. Trimming took 2 bases from V and 4 from J; bases not matched to a gene: 5. This chain's CDR3 is CASSLEAGDGANVLTF. The CDR3 DNA follows: TGTGCCAGCAGTTTAGAGGCGGGGGACGGGGCCAACGTCCTGACTTTC.

This clonotype was counted only a few times. The rearrangement links TRBV10-3 to TRBJ2-1, with TRBD2 identical over 7 bases. CDR1 ENHRY and CDR2 SYGVKD come from the germline V gene. J was trimmed by 5 bases and V by 3 bases; bases with no gene match: 7. This CDR3 region has 15 residues. CDR3 sequence (DNA): TGTGCCATCAGTGACGGGCGGGAGCGCGACAATGAGCAGTTCTTC. Its protein product is CAISDGRERDNEQFF.

The chain carries TRBV30 and TRBJ2-5; 14 bases map to TRBD2. The CDR3 covers 15 residues. The J segment lost 5 bases and the V segment lost 1 base, leaving 3 bases of the junction unmatched. CDR1 is GTSNPN, CDR2 SVGIG, per germline (reference sequence). CDR3 protein: CAWSGGTSGSETQYF. In DNA, the CDR3 is TGTGCCTGGAGTGGTGGGACTAGCGGGAGCGAGACCCAGTACTTC.

This clonotype was counted ten times or more. The chain has TRBV28 and TRBJ1-1; D gene ambiguous. The CDR3 loop spans 13 amino acids. The germline V gene encodes CDR1 MDHEN and CDR2 SYDVKM. Trimming took off 7 bases at V and 1 base at J, with 10 bases between the two ends. CDR3 sequence: CASTILQNTEAFF. The CDR3, as DNA: TGTGCCAGCACTATTCTACAGAACACTGAAGCTTTCTTT.

This clonotype came up many times. The chain links TRBV7-2 to TRBJ2-7; D ambiguous. V lost 3 bases and J lost 7, with 10 bases in between. CDR3 size: 12 residues. The V gene's germline CDR1 is SGHTA and CDR2 FQGNSA. The DNA of the CDR3 is TGTGCCAGCAGCTTCGTGGGTCGGGAGCAGTACTTC. Translating it yields CASSFVGREQYF.

CDR3 in DNA: TGCAGTGCCTCGGGACAGCGCGATAATTCACCCCTCCACTTT. Translated, it gives CSASGQRDNSPLHF. V is TRBV20-1 and J is TRBJ1-6; the match to TRBD1 covers 7 bases. Per the germline V gene, CDR1 is DFQATT and CDR2 is SNEGSKA (reference sequence). The CDR3 covers 14 residues. V gave up 6 bases and J gave up 5 bases; unmatched junction bases: 7.

This clonotype came up a few times. The chain's CDR3 is CSARGRTGGGETQYF. The CDR3 DNA follows: TGCAGTGCTAGAGGAAGGACGGGGGGTGGGGAGACCCAGTACTTC. The J gene is TRBJ2-5, the V gene TRBV20-1, with 7 bases matching TRBD2. Germline V CDR1 and CDR2: DFQATT, SNEGSKA (reference sequence). With 1 base clipped from V and 5 bases from J, the junction kept 10 bases outside the gene matches. The CDR3 has 15 amino acids.

This clonotype was seen ten or more times. The chain is built from TRBV20-1 and TRBJ2-2; a weak D match, TRBD2 (6 bases). V was cut by 3 bases and J by 1 base, with 21 bases left in between. There are 18 residues in the CDR3. Germline CDR1 is DFQATT and CDR2 is SNEGSKA (reference sequence). The chain's CDR3 is CSASSELADRVNTGELFF. CDR3 nucleotide sequence: TGCAGTGCTAGTTCCGAACTAGCCGATCGGGTGAACACCGGGGAGCTGTTTTTT.

This clonotype has ten or more counts. J is TRBJ1-4 and V is TRBV12-3 or TRBV12-4; 8 bases agree with TRBD1. The CDR3 contains 14 residues. V lost 4 bases, J lost 7 bases, and 5 bases stayed unmatched. DNA of the CDR3: TGTGCCAGCAGTTCACAGGGGGGAATTGAAAAACTGTTTTTT. It translates to CASSSQGGIEKLFF.

The chain uses TRBV27 and TRBJ1-6, with a tentative D call TRBD1 (6 bases). CDR3 size: 15 residues. Germline V gene data show CDR1 as MNHEY and CDR2 as SMNVEV (reference sequence). Trimming shortened V by 9 bases and J by 0 bases, and 12 bases separated the two germline ends. As DNA, the CDR3 is TGTGCCAGTTCCCCAGGGGTCTCCTATAATTCACCCCTCCACTTT. It yields the protein CASSPGVSYNSPLHF.

The chain uses TRBV18 and TRBJ2-7, with 8 bases fitting TRBD1. Germline V gene sequence: CDR1 KGHSH, CDR2 LQKENI. The CDR3 spans 14 residues. The junction had 6 bases not matched to a gene; V was cut back by 2 bases and J by 6 bases. The CDR3 reads CASSPVTGDSEQYF. CDR3 DNA sequence: TGTGCCAGCTCACCAGTGACAGGGGATAGCGAGCAGTACTTC.

The chain joins TRBV6-5 to TRBJ1-1; the D gene is possibly TRBD1 (5 bases). The CDR3 loop spans 15 amino acids. CDR1 is MNHEY, CDR2 SVGAGI, per germline. Trimming removed 6 bases at V and 3 bases at J, with 17 bases between. Here the CDR3 DNA reads TGTGCCAGCAGGAAAATGGTCAGGGCGGACACTGAAGCTTTCTTT. It encodes CASRKMVRADTEAFF.

The chain couples TRBV10-3 to TRBJ2-2; 10 bases line up with TRBD1. The length of the CDR3 is 16 residues. The ends lost 4 bases at V and 0 bases at J; junction bases unmatched: 2. The germline V gene encodes CDR1 ENHRY and CDR2 SYGVKD. CDR3 DNA: TGTGCCATCAGTGGGACAGGGGGGACGAACACCGGGGAGCTGTTTTTT. Translating gives CAISGTGGTNTGELFF.

This clonotype was detected ten times or more. This chain uses TRBV5-1 with TRBJ2-1; 7 nucleotides match TRBD1. Looked up from germline, CDR1 is SGHRS and CDR2 is YFSETQ. CDR3 size: 19 residues. V lost 2 bases and J lost 6; bases outside the gene matches: 20. This CDR3 is CASSLGRGPQMGRGNEQFF. The CDR3 DNA reads as TGCGCCAGCAGCTTAGGAAGGGGGCCCCAAATGGGCCGGGGCAATGAGCAGTTCTTC.